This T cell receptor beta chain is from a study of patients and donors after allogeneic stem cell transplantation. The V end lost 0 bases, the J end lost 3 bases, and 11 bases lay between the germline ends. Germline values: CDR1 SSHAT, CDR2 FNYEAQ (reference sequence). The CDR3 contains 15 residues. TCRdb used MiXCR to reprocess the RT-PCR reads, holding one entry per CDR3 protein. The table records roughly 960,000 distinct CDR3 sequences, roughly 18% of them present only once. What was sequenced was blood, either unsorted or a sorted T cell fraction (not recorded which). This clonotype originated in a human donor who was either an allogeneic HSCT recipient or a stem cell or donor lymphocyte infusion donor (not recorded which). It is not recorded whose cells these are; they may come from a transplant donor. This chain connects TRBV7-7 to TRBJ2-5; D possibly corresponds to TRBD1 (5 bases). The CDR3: CASSLAGAPEETQYF. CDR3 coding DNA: TGTGCCAGCAGCTTAGCTGGGGCCCCCGAAGAGACCCAGTACTTC. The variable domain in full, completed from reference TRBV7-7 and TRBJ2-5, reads GAGVSQSPRYKVTKRGQDVTLRCDPISSHATLYWYQQALGQGPEFLTYFNYEAQPDKSGLPSDRFSAERPEGSISTLTIQRTEQRDSAMYRCASSLAGAPEETQYFGPGTRLLVL.